This entry lists 5 T cell receptor beta chains sequenced from one sample in a study of blood T cell repertoires in COVID-19. This table comes from immunoSEQ multiplex PCR, and its TCRdb copy is limited to in-frame clones, with some not included. Among some 200,000 clones, about 80% were seen once, and the ten largest hold approximately 15%. Input material: peripheral blood. The receptors derive from a man aged 25-45 years with active or convalescent COVID-19.

V and J are TRBV6-5 and TRBJ2-1, with D possibly being TRBD2 (5 bases). The ends were cut back, 6 bases at V and 7 bases at J, with 7 bases in the middle. Germline loops: CDR1 MNHEY, CDR2 SVGAGI. There are 11 residues in the CDR3. CDR3 nucleotide sequence: TGTGCCAGCAGCACTAGAAATGAGCAGTTCTTC. Protein: CASSTRNEQFF.

This clone has only a few counts. V usage is TRBV24-1 and J usage is TRBJ2-7; D is possibly TRBD1 (6 bases). The CDR3 extends over 12 amino acids. Between the trimmed V and J ends, which lost 6 bases and 7 bases, there was a span of 12 bases. Germline loops: CDR1 KGHDR, CDR2 SFDVKD. CDR3 loop: CATSLRGAEQYF. In nucleotides, the CDR3 is TGTGCCACCAGTCTCAGGGGTGCGGAGCAGTACTTC.

The chain carries TRBV5-4 and TRBJ1-5; the D gene is possibly TRBD1 (6 bases). The germline CDR1 and CDR2 sequences are SGHNT and YYREEE (reference sequence). The germline V and J ends were trimmed by 0 bases and 2 bases, with 9 bases remaining between them. This CDR3 region has 15 residues. The CDR3 spells CASSLGGQGNQPQHF. The CDR3 DNA follows: TGTGCCAGCAGCTTGGGGGGGCAAGGCAATCAGCCCCAGCATTTT.

The chain has TRBV10-3 and TRBJ1-4; D may be TRBD1 (5 bases). Trimming took 5 bases from V and 7 from J, leaving 14 bases between them. The CDR3 spans 14 residues. The V gene's germline CDR1 is ENHRY and CDR2 SYGVKD. The CDR3 sequence is CAISSPDNPEKLFF. DNA of the CDR3: TGTGCCATCAGTTCCCCGGACAATCCTGAAAAACTGTTTTTT.

The rearrangement joins TRBV19 to TRBJ2-3, with 7 bases lining up with TRBD2. CDR1 LNHDA and CDR2 SQIVND come from the germline V gene (reference sequence). The J segment lost 6 bases and the V segment lost 1 base, leaving 10 bases of the junction unmatched. CDR3 length: 16 amino acids. CDR3 protein: CASSIAGGSPRDTQYF. CDR3 nucleotides: TGTGCCAGTAGTATAGCCGGGGGGTCCCCGCGGGATACGCAGTATTTT.